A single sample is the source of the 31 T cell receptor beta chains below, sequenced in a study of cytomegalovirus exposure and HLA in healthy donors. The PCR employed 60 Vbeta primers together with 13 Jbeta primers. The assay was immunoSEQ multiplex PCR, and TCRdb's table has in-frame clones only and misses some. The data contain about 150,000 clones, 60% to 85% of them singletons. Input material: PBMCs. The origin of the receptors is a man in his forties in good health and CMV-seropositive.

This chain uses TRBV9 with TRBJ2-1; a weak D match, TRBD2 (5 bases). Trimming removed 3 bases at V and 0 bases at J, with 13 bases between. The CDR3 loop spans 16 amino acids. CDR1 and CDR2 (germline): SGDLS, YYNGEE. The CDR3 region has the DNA TGTGCCAGCAGCGGGCCCGCGGGCAACTCCTACAATGAGCAGTTCTTC. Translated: CASSGPAGNSYNEQFF. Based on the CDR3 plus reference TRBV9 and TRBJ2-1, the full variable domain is DSGVTQTPKHLITATGQRVTLRCSPRSGDLSVYWYQQSLDQGLQFLIQYYNGEERAKGNILERFSAQQFPDLHSELNLSSLELGDSALYFCASSGPAGNSYNEQFFGPGTRLTVL.

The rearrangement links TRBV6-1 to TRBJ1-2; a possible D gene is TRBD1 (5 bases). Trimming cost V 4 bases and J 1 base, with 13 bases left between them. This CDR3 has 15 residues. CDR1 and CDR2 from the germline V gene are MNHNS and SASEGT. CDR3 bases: TGTGCCAGCAGTGGACGGACATACTATAACTATGGCTACACCTTC. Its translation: CASSGRTYYNYGYTF.

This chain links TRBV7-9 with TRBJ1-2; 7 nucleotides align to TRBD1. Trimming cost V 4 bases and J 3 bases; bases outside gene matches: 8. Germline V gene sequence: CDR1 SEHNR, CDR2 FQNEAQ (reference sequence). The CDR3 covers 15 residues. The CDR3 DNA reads TGTGCCAGCAGCTGGGACAGTTTTCAGGACTATGGCTACACCTTC. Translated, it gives CASSWDSFQDYGYTF.

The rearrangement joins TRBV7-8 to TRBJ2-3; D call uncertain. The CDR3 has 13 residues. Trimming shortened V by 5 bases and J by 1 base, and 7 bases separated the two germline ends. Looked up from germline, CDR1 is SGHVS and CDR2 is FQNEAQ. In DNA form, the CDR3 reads TGTGCCAGCAGCCGAGAAGGCACAGATACGCAGTATTTT. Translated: CASSREGTDTQYF.

The CDR3 is CASSQGSSGRMAGELFF. For the CDR3, the DNA is TGTGCCAGCAGCCAAGGCTCTAGCGGGAGGATGGCCGGGGAGCTGTTTTTT. The rearrangement joins TRBV4-2 to TRBJ2-2; the match to TRBD2 covers 11 bases. Germline-derived CDR1 and CDR2 are LGHNA and YNFKEQ. The CDR3 runs 17 residues. Trimming removed 1 base from V and 6 bases from J; junction bases left unmatched: 7.

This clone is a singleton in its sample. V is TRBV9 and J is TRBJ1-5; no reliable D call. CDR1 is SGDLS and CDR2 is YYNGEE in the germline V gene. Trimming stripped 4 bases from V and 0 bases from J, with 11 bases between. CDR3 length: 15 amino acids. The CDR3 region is CASSLRGYSNQPQHF. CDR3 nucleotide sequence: TGTGCCAGCAGCCTCCGGGGTTATAGCAATCAGCCCCAGCATTTT.

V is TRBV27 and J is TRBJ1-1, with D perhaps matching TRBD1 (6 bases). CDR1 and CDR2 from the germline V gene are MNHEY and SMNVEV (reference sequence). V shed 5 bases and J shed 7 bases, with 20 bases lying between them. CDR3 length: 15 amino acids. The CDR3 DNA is TGTGCCAGCAGTCGGGGGGGGGCGTGGGGGATTGAAGCTTTCTTT. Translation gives CASSRGGAWGIEAFF.

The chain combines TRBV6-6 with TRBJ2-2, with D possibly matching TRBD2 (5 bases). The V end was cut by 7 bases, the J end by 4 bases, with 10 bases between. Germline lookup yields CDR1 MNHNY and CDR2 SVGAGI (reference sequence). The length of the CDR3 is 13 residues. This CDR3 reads CASTPGGTGELFF. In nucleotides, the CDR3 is TGTGCCAGCACCCCCGGAGGCACCGGGGAGCTGTTTTTT.

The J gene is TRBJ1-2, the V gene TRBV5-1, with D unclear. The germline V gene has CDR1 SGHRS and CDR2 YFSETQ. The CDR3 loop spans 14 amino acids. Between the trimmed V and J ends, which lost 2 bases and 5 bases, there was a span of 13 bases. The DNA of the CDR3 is TGCGCCAGCAGCTTTGAATCGGTTCCTTATGGCTACACCTTC. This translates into CASSFESVPYGYTF.

The CDR3 DNA reads TGTGCCAGCAGCTTGGGCAGCGGTACCTCCTACGAGCAGTACTTC. This translates into CASSLGSGTSYEQYF. The chain combines TRBV5-4 with TRBJ2-7; weak D call: TRBD2 (5 bases). The CDR3 contains 15 residues. In germline, CDR1 is SGHNT, CDR2 YYREEE (reference sequence). Trimming left V 0 bases short and J 0 bases short, with 10 bases between. The whole variable domain, filled in from reference TRBV5-4 and TRBJ2-7, reads ETGVTQSPTHLIKTRGQQVTLRCSSQSGHNTVSWYQQALGQGPQFIFQYYREEENGRGNFPPRFSGLQFPNYSSELNVNALELDDSALYLCASSLGSGTSYEQYFGPGTRLTVT.

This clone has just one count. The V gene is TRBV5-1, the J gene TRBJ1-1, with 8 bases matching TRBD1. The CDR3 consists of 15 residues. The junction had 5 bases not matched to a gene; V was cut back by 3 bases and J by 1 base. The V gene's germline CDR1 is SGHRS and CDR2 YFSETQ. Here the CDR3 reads CASSWAGGGNTEAFF. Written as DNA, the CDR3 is TGCGCCAGCAGCTGGGCAGGGGGCGGGAACACTGAAGCTTTCTTT.

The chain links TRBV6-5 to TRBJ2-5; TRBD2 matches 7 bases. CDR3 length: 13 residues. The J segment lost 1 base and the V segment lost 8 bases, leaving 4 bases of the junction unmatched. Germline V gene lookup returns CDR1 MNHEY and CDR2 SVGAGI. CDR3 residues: CASGRVPQETQYF. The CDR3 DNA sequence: TGTGCCAGCGGGAGGGTGCCCCAAGAGACCCAGTACTTC.

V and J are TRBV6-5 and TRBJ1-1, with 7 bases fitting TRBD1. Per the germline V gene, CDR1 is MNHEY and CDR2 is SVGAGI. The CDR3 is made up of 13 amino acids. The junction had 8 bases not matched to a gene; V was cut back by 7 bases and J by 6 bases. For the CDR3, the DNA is TGTGCCAGCAACACCCGGGACAGCCCTGAAGCTTTCTTT. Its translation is CASNTRDSPEAFF.

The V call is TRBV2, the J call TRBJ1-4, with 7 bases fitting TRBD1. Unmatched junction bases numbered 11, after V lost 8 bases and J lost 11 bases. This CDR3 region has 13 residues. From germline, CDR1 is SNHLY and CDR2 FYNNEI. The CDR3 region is CASAGTALRKLFF. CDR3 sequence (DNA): TGTGCCAGCGCAGGGACAGCTCTTCGGAAACTGTTTTTT.

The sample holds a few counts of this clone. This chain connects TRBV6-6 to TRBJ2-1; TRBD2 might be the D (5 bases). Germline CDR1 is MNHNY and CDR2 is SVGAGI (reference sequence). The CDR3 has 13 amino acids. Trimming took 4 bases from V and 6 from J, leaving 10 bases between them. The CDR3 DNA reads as TGTGCCAGCAGTTGGGATAGCGTCAATGAGCAGTTCTTC. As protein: CASSWDSVNEQFF.

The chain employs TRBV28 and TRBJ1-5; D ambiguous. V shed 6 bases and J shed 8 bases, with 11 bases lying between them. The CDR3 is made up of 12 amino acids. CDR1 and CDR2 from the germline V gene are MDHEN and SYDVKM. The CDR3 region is CASSPPREPQHF. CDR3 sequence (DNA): TGTGCCAGCAGCCCCCCCCGGGAGCCCCAGCATTTT.

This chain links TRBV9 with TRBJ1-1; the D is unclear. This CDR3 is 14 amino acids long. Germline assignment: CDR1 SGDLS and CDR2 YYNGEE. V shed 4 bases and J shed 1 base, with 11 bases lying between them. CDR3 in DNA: TGTGCCAGCAGCCCATCCACAGCGAACACTGAAGCTTTCTTT. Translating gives CASSPSTANTEAFF.

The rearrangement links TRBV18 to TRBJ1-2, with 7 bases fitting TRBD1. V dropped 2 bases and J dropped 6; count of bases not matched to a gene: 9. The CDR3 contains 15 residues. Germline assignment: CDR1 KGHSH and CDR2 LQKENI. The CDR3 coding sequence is TGTGCCAGCTCACCAGGTGAAGGGGGCAGGGATGGCTACACCTTC. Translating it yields CASSPGEGGRDGYTF.

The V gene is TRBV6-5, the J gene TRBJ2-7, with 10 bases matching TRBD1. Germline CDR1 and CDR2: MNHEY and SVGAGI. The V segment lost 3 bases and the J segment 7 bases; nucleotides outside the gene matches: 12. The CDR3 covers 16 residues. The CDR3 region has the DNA TGTGCCAGCAGTTATCTCCCCCGACAGGGGGCGGAGGAGCAGTACTTC. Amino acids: CASSYLPRQGAEEQYF.

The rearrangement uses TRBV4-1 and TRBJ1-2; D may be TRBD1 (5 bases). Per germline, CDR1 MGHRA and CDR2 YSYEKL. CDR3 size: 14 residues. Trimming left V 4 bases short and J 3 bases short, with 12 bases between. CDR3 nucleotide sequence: TGCGCCAGCAGCCTCGGTTCAGGGCACTATGGCTACACCTTC. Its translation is CASSLGSGHYGYTF.

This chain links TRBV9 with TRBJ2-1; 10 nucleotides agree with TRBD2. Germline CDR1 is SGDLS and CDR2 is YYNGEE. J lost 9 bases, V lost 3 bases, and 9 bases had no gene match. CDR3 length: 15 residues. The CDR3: CASSASGRVTGEQFF. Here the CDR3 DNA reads TGTGCCAGCAGCGCCAGCGGGAGGGTCACGGGTGAGCAGTTCTTC.

Written as DNA, the CDR3 is TGTGCCAGCAGCTTAGTGGCGGGCCTTAGCACAGATACGCAGTATTTT. The encoded protein is CASSLVAGLSTDTQYF. This chain uses TRBV11-1 with TRBJ2-3; a possible D gene is TRBD2 (5 bases). Trimming removed 1 base from V and 0 bases from J, with 11 bases in between. Germline values: CDR1 SGHAT, CDR2 FQDESV (reference sequence). The CDR3 is made up of 16 amino acids.

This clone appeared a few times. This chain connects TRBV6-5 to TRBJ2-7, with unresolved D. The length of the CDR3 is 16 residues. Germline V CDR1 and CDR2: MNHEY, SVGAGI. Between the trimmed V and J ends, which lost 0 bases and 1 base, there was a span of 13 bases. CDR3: CASSYSLRPRSYEQYF. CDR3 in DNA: TGTGCCAGCAGTTACTCGCTTCGACCGAGGTCCTACGAGCAGTACTTC.

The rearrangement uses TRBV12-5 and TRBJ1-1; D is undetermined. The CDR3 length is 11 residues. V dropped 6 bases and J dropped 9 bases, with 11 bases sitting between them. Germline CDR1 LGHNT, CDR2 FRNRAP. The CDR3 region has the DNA TGTGCTAGTGGGGAGGTAAGCAAAGCTTTCTTT. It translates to CASGEVSKAFF. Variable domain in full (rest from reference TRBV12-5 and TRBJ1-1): DARVTQTPRHKVTEMGQEVTMRCQPILGHNTVFWYRQTMMQGLELLAYFRNRAPLDDSGMPKDRFSAEMPDATLATLKIQPSEPRDSAVYFCASGEVSKAFFGQGTRLTVV.

CDR3 protein: CATRIGVGARTEAFF. The CDR3 bases are TGCGCCACCCGGATCGGTGTGGGGGCGCGAACTGAAGCTTTCTTT. The rearrangement uses TRBV5-1 and TRBJ1-1; the D gene is possibly TRBD1 (6 bases). The V and J ends lost 9 bases and 5 bases respectively, with 23 bases between them. In germline, CDR1 is SGHRS, CDR2 YFSETQ. This CDR3 region has 15 residues.

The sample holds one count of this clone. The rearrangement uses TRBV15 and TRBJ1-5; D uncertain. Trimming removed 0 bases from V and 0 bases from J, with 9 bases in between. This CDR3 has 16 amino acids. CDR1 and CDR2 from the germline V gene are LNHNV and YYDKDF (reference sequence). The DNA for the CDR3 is TGTGCCACCAGCAGAGAGTCCGTTAATAGCAATCAGCCCCAGCATTTT. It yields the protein CATSRESVNSNQPQHF.

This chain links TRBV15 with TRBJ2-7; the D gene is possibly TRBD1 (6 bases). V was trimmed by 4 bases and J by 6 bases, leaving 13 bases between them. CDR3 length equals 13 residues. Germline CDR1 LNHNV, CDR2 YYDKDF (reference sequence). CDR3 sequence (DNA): TGTGCCACCAGCACCCGGACAGCGCGCGAGCAGTACTTC. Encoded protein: CATSTRTAREQYF.

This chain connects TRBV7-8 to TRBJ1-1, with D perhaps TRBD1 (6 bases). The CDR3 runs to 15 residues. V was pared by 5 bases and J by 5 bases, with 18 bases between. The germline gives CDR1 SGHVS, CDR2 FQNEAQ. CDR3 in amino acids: CASSPGAGVDTEAFF. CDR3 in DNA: TGTGCCAGCAGCCCGGGGGCGGGGGTTGATACTGAAGCTTTCTTT.

The CDR3 region has the DNA TGTGCCAGCAGTTTCCTCACTAGCGGGAGGGCCAATGAGCAGTTCTTC. It is translated as CASSFLTSGRANEQFF. The rearrangement links TRBV27 to TRBJ2-1; 13 bases match TRBD2. Trimming at V came to 3 bases and at J to 6 bases, leaving 5 bases not matched to a gene. Germline V gene sequence: CDR1 MNHEY, CDR2 SMNVEV (reference sequence). The CDR3 loop spans 16 amino acids.

DNA of the CDR3: TGCAGTGCTAGAGAGAGGTTGGCTTTCTTT. This translates into CSARERLAFF. The J gene is TRBJ1-1, the V gene TRBV20-1, with D unclear. Germline CDR1 is DFQATT and CDR2 is SNEGSKA (reference sequence). The CDR3 runs to 10 residues. With 0 bases removed from V and 11 bases from J, the gap between germline ends came to 7 bases.

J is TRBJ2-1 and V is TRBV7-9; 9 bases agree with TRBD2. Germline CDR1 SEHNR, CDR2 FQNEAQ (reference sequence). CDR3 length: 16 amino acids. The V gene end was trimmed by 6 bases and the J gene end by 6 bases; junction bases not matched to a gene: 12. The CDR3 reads CASSPGGGRALNEQFF. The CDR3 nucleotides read TGTGCCAGCAGTCCGGGGGGCGGGAGGGCCCTCAATGAGCAGTTCTTC.